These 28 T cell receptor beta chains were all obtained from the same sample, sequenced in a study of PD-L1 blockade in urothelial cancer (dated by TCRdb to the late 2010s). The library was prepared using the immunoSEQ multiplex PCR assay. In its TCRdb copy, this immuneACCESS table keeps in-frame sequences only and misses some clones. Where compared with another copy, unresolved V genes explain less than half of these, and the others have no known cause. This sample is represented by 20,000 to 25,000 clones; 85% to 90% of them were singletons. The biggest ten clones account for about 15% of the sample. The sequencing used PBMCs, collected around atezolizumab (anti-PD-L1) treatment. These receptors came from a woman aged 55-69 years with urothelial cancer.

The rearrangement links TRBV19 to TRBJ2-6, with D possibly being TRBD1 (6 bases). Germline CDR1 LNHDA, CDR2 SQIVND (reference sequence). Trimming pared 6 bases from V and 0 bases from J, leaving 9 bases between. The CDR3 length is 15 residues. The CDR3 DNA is TGTGCCAGTAGCAAGGACAGCTCTGGGGCCAACGTCCTGACTTTC. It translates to CASSKDSSGANVLTF.

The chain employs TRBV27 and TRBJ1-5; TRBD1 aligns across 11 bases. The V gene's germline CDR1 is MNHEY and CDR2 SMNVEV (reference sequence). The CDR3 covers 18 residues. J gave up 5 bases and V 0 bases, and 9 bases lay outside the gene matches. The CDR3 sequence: CASSLSARRDRGYQPQHF. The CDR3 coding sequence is TGTGCCAGCAGTTTATCAGCTCGACGGGACAGGGGGTATCAGCCCCAGCATTTT.

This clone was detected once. Here the CDR3 DNA reads TGTGCCAGCAGGCAACTAGCGGGAGGGGGTTACGAGCAGTACTTC. The encoded protein is CASRQLAGGGYEQYF. The gene calls are TRBV6-5 and TRBJ2-7; 13 bases fit TRBD2. The CDR3 loop spans 15 amino acids. V dropped 6 bases and J dropped 4; count of bases not matched to a gene: 6. CDR1 is MNHEY, CDR2 SVGAGI, per germline.

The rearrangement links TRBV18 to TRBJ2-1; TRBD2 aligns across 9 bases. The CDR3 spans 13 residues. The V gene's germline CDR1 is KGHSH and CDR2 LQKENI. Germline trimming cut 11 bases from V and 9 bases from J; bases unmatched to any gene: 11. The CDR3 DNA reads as TGTGCCGGAAGGACTAGCGCTATGCCTGAGCAGTTCTTC. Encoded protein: CAGRTSAMPEQFF.

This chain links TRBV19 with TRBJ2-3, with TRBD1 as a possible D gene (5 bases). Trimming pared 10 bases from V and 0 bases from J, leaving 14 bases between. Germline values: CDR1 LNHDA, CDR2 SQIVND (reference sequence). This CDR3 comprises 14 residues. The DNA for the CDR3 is TGTGCCACCAAAGGACAAGCTAGCACAGATACGCAGTATTTT. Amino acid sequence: CATKGQASTDTQYF.

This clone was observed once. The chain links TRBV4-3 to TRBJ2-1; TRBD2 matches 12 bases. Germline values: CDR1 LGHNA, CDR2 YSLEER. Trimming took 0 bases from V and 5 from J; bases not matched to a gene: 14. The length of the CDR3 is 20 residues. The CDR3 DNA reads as TGCGCCAGCAGCCAAGATACGCTAGCGGGAGGGCCTGCGGCCAACAATGAGCAGTTCTTC. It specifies CASSQDTLAGGPAANNEQFF.

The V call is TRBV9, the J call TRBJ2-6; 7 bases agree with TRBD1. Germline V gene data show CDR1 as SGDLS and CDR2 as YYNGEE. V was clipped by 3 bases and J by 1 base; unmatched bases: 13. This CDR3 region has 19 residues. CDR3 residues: CASSATGQLQGSGANVLTF. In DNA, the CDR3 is TGTGCCAGCAGCGCTACGGGACAGCTCCAAGGTTCTGGGGCCAACGTCCTGACTTTC.

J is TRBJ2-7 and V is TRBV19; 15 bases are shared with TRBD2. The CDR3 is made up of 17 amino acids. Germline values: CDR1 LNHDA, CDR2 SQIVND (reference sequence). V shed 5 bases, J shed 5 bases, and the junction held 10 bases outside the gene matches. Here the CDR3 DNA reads TGTGCCAGTAGTTCGGGACTAGCGGGGGGCGGAGCTCACGAGCAGTACTTC. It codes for CASSSGLAGGGAHEQYF.

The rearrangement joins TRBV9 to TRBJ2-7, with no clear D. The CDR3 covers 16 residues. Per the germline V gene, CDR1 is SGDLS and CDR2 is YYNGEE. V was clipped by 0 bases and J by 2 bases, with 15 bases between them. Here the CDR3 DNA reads TGTGCCAGCAGCGTAGGCCCCCGTCTAGTGACCTACGAGCAGTACTTC. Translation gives CASSVGPRLVTYEQYF.

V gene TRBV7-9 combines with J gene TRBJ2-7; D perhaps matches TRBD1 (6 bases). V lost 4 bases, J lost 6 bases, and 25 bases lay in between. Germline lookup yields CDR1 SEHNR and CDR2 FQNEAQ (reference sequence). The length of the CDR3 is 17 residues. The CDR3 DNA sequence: TGTGCCAGCAGCTCCCACCACTTTAAATCAGGGGACGGCGAGCAGTACTTC. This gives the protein CASSSHHFKSGDGEQYF.

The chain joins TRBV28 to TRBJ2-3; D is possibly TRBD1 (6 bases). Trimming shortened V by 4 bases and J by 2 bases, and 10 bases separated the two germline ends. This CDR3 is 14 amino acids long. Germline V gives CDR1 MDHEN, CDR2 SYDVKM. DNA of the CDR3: TGTGCCAGCAGTTCGGACAGCTACACAGATACGCAGTATTTT. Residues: CASSSDSYTDTQYF.

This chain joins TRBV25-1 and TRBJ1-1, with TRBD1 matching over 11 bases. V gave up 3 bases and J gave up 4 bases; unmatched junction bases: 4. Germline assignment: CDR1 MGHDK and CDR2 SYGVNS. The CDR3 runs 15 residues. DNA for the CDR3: TGTGCCAGCAGTGACCCGGGACAGGGGGGCACTGAAGCTTTCTTT. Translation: CASSDPGQGGTEAFF.

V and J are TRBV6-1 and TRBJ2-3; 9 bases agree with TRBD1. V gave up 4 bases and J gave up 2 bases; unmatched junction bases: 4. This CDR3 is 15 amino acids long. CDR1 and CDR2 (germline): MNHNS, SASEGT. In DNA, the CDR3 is TGTGCCAGCAGTGCTGGGACAGGGAACACAGATACGCAGTATTTT. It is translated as CASSAGTGNTDTQYF.

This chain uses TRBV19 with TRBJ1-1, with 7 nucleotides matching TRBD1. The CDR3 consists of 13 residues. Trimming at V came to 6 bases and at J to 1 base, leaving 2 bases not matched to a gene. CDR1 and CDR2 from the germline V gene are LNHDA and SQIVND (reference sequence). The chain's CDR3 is CASRDRKNTEAFF. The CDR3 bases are TGTGCCAGTAGGGACAGGAAGAACACTGAAGCTTTCTTT.

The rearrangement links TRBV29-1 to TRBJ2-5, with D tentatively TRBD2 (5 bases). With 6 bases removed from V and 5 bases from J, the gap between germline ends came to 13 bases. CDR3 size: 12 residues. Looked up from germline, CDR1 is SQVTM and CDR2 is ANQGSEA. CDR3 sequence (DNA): TGCAGCGTGGGAGTTCGAGGGGAGACCCAGTACTTC. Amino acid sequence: CSVGVRGETQYF.

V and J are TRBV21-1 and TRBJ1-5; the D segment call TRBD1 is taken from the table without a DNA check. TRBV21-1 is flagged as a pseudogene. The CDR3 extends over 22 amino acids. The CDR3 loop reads CASRHTRPGTGTNQRLNQPQHF. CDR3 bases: TGTGCCAGCAGGCACACTCGTCCCGGGACAGGGACGAACCAGCGCCTAAATCAGCCCCAGCATTTT.

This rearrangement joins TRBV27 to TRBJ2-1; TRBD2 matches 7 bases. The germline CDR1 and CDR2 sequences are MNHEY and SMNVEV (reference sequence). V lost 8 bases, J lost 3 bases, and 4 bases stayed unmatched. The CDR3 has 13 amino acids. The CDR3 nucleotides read TGTGCCAGCTCACTAGCGTTCTACAATGAGCAGTTCTTC. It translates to CASSLAFYNEQFF.

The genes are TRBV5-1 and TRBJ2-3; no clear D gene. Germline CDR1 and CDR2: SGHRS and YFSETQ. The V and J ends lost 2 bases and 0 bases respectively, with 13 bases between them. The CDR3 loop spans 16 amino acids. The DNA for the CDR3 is TGCGCCAGCAGCTTCGGGTCTTCTTCTAGCACAGATACGCAGTATTTT. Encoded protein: CASSFGSSSSTDTQYF.

The CDR3 spells CASSTSGVSYEQYF. The CDR3 DNA reads TGTGCCAGCAGCACTAGCGGGGTTTCCTACGAGCAGTACTTC. The chain combines TRBV7-9 with TRBJ2-7; 10 nucleotides match TRBD2. Germline loops: CDR1 SEHNR, CDR2 FQNEAQ (reference sequence). Germline trimming cut 5 bases from V and 1 base from J; bases unmatched to any gene: 2. This CDR3 has 14 residues.

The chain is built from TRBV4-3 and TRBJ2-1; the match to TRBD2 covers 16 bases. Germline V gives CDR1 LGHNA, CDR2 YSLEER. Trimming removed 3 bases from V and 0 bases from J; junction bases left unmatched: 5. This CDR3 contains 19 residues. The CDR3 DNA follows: TGCGCCAGCAGCCAGGCGGGGACTAGCGGGAGGGGCTCCTACAATGAGCAGTTCTTC. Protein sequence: CASSQAGTSGRGSYNEQFF.

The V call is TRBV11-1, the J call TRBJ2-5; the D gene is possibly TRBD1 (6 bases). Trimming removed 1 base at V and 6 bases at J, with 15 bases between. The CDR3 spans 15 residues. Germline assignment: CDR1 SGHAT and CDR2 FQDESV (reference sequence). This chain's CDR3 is CASSLGRGREQTQYF. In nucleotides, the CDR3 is TGTGCCAGCAGCTTAGGCAGGGGAAGGGAACAGACCCAGTACTTC.

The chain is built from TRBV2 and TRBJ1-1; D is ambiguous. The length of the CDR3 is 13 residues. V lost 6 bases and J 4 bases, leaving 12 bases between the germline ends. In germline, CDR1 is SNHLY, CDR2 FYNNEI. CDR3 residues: CASREYRGTEAFF. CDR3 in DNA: TGTGCCAGCAGGGAGTATCGCGGCACTGAAGCTTTCTTT.

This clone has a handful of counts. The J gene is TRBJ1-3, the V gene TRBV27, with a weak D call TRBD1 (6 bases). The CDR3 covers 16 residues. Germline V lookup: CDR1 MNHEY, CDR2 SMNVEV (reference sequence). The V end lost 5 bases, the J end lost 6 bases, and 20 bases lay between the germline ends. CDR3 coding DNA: TGTGCCAGCAGTAAGGAATCGGGGGGCCATCTAAACACCATATATTTT. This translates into CASSKESGGHLNTIYF.

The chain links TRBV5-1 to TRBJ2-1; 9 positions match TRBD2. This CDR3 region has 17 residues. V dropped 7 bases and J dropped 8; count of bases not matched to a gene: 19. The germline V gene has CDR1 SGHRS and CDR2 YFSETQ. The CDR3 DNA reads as TGCGCCAGCCGTAGGGCTAGCGGGACCGCTGGTATGTATGAGCAGTTCTTC. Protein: CASRRASGTAGMYEQFF.

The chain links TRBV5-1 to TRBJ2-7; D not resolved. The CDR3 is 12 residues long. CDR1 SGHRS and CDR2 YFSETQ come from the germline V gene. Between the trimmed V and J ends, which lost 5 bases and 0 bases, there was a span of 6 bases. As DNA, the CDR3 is TGCGCCAGCAGTTCAGTCTCCTACGAGCAGTACTTC. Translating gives CASSSVSYEQYF.

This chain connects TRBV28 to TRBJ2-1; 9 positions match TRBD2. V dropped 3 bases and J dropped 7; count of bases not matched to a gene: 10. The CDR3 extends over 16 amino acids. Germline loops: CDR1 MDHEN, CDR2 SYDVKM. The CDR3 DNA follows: TGTGCCAGCAGTTTTTCCGCTAGCGGGATTTTGAATGAGCAGTTCTTC. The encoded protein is CASSFSASGILNEQFF.

This chain's CDR3 is CASNPETGNTEAFF. As DNA, the CDR3 is TGTGCCAGTAATCCCGAGACAGGGAATACTGAAGCTTTCTTT. This chain links TRBV19 with TRBJ1-1, with 7 positions matching TRBD1. Germline CDR1 and CDR2: LNHDA and SQIVND (reference sequence). The CDR3 totals 14 residues. J gave up 5 bases and V 7 bases, and 10 bases lay outside the gene matches.

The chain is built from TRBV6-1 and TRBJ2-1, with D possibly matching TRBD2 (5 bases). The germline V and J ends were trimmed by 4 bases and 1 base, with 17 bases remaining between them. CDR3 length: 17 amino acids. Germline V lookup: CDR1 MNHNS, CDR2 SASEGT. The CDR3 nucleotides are TGTGCCAGCAGTGCACTCCTCGGAGGCGGTTCCTACAATGAGCAGTTCTTC. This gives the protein CASSALLGGGSYNEQFF.